What follows are 2 T cell receptor beta chains derived from one specimen sequenced in a study of blood T cell repertoires in COVID-19. Clones were read by immunoSEQ multiplex PCR, and TCRdb kept only the in-frame ones, dropping some. The sample carries about 390,000 clones, about 83% recorded once. The sample was PBMCs or T cells enriched from blood (not recorded which). These receptors all come from a woman aged 45 to 65 who had recovered from COVID-19.

This clone was picked up one time. This chain links TRBV2 with TRBJ1-4; D possibly corresponds to TRBD1 (5 bases). V lost 3 bases to trimming and J lost 10 bases, with 9 bases between them. The V gene's germline CDR1 is SNHLY and CDR2 FYNNEI. This CDR3 region has 12 residues. CDR3: CASSDRGTKLFF. The CDR3 nucleotides read TGTGCCAGCAGTGACCGCGGGACAAAACTGTTTTTT.

V gene TRBV4-1 combines with J gene TRBJ1-4; D not resolved. Germline V gene data show CDR1 as MGHRA and CDR2 as YSYEKL. This CDR3 contains 14 residues. Trimming took 0 bases from V and 5 from J, leaving 7 bases between them. CDR3 sequence: CASSQDRRNEKLFF. The CDR3 DNA reads as TGCGCCAGCAGCCAAGATCGGAGGAATGAAAAACTGTTTTTT.